The rows below give T cell receptor beta chains drawn from one sample of a study of cytomegalovirus exposure and HLA in healthy donors. Method: immunoSEQ multiplex PCR; TCRdb's copy keeps in-frame clones and lacks some. The sample consists of 110,000 to 150,000 clones, less than 80% of them appearing once. Material: PBMCs. The source of these receptors is a woman between 50 and 59 years old in good health and CMV-seropositive. Both conserved end residues are part of each CDR3. The D gene is left open where the match is weak. Some rows have no size entry. The others give once, few or many, or a class for an expanded clone.

D gene	clone size	V gene	J gene	CDR3 DNA	CDR3 protein
NA	once	TRBV5-1	TRBJ1-1	TGCGCCAGCAGCTTGGGGCGTTGGGGGCTGAACACTGAAGCTTTCTTT	CASSLGRWGLNTEAFF
NA	NA	TRBV28	TRBJ1-6	TGTGCCAGCAGTTTACAGGGAGGTAATTCACCCCTCCACTTT	CASSLQGGNSPLHF
NA	NA	TRBV19	TRBJ1-4	TGTGCCAGTATAGGCACAGGAATAAAACTGTTTTTT	CASIGTGIKLFF
NA	once	TRBV11-2	TRBJ1-6	TGTGCCAGCAGCTTAGTAGCCAAGAATTCACCCCTCCACTTT	CASSLVAKNSPLHF
NA	NA	TRBV5-1	TRBJ2-1	TGCGCCAGCAGCTTGGGACCGGGGGGCCCCGATTTCTTC	CASSLGPGGPDFF
TRBD2	once	TRBV7-2	TRBJ2-3	TGTGCCAGCAGCTCCTCACCTAGCGGGGGACCAGATACGCAGTATTTT	CASSSSPSGGPDTQYF
NA	NA	TRBV5-6	TRBJ2-1	TGTGCCAGCAGCTCGACTAGTAACTACAATGAGCAGTTCTTC	CASSSTSNYNEQFF
TRBD1	NA	TRBV15	TRBJ1-1	TGTGCCACCAGCAGACCTGGACAGGGAATGGGCACTGAAGCTTTCTTT	CATSRPGQGMGTEAFF
TRBD1	NA	TRBV5-1	TRBJ1-1	TGCGCCAGCAGCTTGGCCCGGCAGGGGGCGTGGAACACTGAAGCTTTCTTT	CASSLARQGAWNTEAFF
TRBD1	NA	TRBV28	TRBJ2-5	TGTGCCAGCAGTTTATACAGGGGGCGAGAGACCCAGTACTTC	CASSLYRGRETQYF
TRBD2	NA	TRBV4-2	TRBJ2-1	TGTGCCAGCAGCCAAGGACTAGCGGGGACTTCTGAGCAGTTCTTC	CASSQGLAGTSEQFF
NA	NA	TRBV27	TRBJ2-3	TGTGCCAGCACTCTAAGGAGGGTCCTAGATACGCAGTATTTT	CASTLRRVLDTQYF
NA	NA	TRBV6-6	TRBJ2-2	TGTGCCAGCACCCTCGAGGACTGGAACACCGGGGAGCTGTTTTTT	CASTLEDWNTGELFF
NA	NA	TRBV2	TRBJ2-1	TGTGCCAGCAGTTTTGGACTCAATGAGCAGTTCTTC	CASSFGLNEQFF
TRBD1	NA	TRBV5-1	TRBJ2-2	TGCGCCAGCAGCTTGGGACAGGGGGCTGGTACCGGGGAGCTGTTTTTT	CASSLGQGAGTGELFF
NA	NA	TRBV28	TRBJ2-1	TGTGCCAGCAGTACCGGGACACCTCTCTCCTACAATGAGCAGTTCTTC	CASSTGTPLSYNEQFF
NA	NA	TRBV28	TRBJ2-4	TGTGCCAGCAACAGGGCCGGTTTGATGAACATTCAGTACTTC	CASNRAGLMNIQYF
TRBD1	NA	TRBV7-9	TRBJ1-4	TGTGCCAGCAGCTTAGATACAGGGGCTAATGAAAAACTGTTTTTT	CASSLDTGANEKLFF
NA	NA	TRBV29-1	TRBJ2-7	TGCAGCGTTAGACTAGTAAAGTCCTACGAGCAGTACTTC	CSVRLVKSYEQYF
TRBD1	few	TRBV15	TRBJ2-7	TGTGCCACCAGCAGGGGGACAGGGGCCTTTAACGAGCAGTACTTC	CATSRGTGAFNEQYF
NA	NA	TRBV15	TRBJ2-7	TGTGCCACCAGCAGAGATAAAACTGCCAGGGACGAGCAGTACTTC	CATSRDKTARDEQYF
NA	NA	TRBV18	TRBJ1-2	TGTGCCAGCTCTCCCTCGGACTGGACGGGAAAAGGCTACACCTTC	CASSPSDWTGKGYTF
TRBD1	NA	TRBV29-1	TRBJ2-3	TGCAGCGTTGAAGCCACAGGGGGCCTGTCAGATACGCAGTATTTT	CSVEATGGLSDTQYF